One and the same sample provided the 17 T cell receptor beta chains below, sequenced in a study of a mutant IDH1 vaccine in newly diagnosed glioma. Time point noted: baseline, week 1 (first vaccination visit). As for treatment: pre-vaccination baseline after standard-of-care therapy. Measured with immunoSEQ multiplex PCR; TCRdb has only the in-frame clones, and not every one. The sample includes some 95,000 clones, around four fifths of them seen just once. The sequenced sample was PBMCs, obtained from a glioma patient treated with radiotherapy, temozolomide or both. Receptor source: a man aged 35-49 years with glioma.

J is TRBJ2-2 and V is TRBV14; 14 positions agree with TRBD2. This CDR3 comprises 16 residues. Germline-derived CDR1 and CDR2 are SGHDN and FVKESK. V lost 4 bases and J lost 4; bases outside the gene matches: 2. The CDR3 DNA is TGTGCCAGCAGCCGGGGACTAGCGGGAGTCACCGGGGAGCTGTTTTTT. Its translation: CASSRGLAGVTGELFF.

V usage is TRBV30 and J usage is TRBJ1-5; 7 bases are a match to TRBD1. The CDR3 contains 15 residues. Per the germline V gene, CDR1 is GTSNPN and CDR2 is SVGIG (reference sequence). The ends lost 2 bases at V and 9 bases at J; junction bases unmatched: 13. CDR3 DNA: TGTGCCTGGAGTATGAGTAGGGGGCAGGCGAGGCCCCAGCATTTT. Protein sequence: CAWSMSRGQARPQHF.

The chain uses TRBV10-2 and TRBJ2-1, with D uncertain. With 9 bases removed from V and 3 bases from J, the gap between germline ends came to 12 bases. Germline V gives CDR1 WSHSY, CDR2 SAAADI. This CDR3 has 13 residues. CDR3 in amino acids: CASRAGYYNEQFF. Here the CDR3 DNA reads TGCGCCAGTAGGGCCGGTTACTACAATGAGCAGTTCTTC.

The rearrangement uses TRBV11-2 and TRBJ1-4, with D tentatively TRBD1 (5 bases). V was pared by 1 base and J by 8 bases, with 14 bases between. This CDR3 is 15 amino acids long. CDR1 and CDR2 from the germline V gene are SGHAT and FQNNGV. CDR3 DNA sequence: TGTGCCAGCAGCTTAGTCGGCAGGGAAGAAGAAAAACTGTTTTTT. Translated, it gives CASSLVGREEEKLFF.

This clone was detected only a few times. V and J are TRBV7-2 and TRBJ2-1, with D perhaps matching TRBD1 (6 bases). Trimming took off 4 bases at V and 12 bases at J, with 10 bases between the two ends. The CDR3 runs to 11 residues. Germline V gene data show CDR1 as SGHTA and CDR2 as FQGNSA. CDR3 loop: CASSSRTVQFF. For the CDR3, the DNA is TGTGCCAGCAGCTCGAGGACAGTGCAGTTCTTC.

This clone occurred a few times. This sequence joins TRBV6-4 and TRBJ2-3; D perhaps matches TRBD2 (5 bases). This CDR3 region has 14 residues. Germline-derived CDR1 and CDR2 are MRHNA and SNTAGT. The V end lost 2 bases, the J end lost 0 bases, and 6 bases lay between the germline ends. The CDR3 DNA follows: TGTGCCAGCAGTGACGGCGGGAGCACAGATACGCAGTATTTT. Residues: CASSDGGSTDTQYF.

This chain joins TRBV5-1 and TRBJ2-3, with 10 bases fitting TRBD2. V shed 2 bases and J 3 bases; nucleotides not matched to a gene: 15. Germline CDR1 reads SGHRS; CDR2 reads YFSETQ. The CDR3 runs 19 residues. The CDR3 spells CASSFRPGLAREETDTQYF. The CDR3, as DNA: TGCGCCAGCAGCTTCCGCCCGGGACTAGCGAGGGAGGAAACAGATACGCAGTATTTT.

This clone was picked up one time. This rearrangement joins TRBV7-2 to TRBJ2-4, with D hard to call. Germline loops: CDR1 SGHTA, CDR2 FQGNSA. CDR3 length: 13 amino acids. Trimming removed 5 bases from V and 8 bases from J, with 13 bases in between. The CDR3 nucleotides read TGTGCCAGCAGCGCTGGCGCCCGGGACATTCAGTACTTC. This gives the protein CASSAGARDIQYF.

V is TRBV11-2 and J is TRBJ2-5; 9 bases are shared with TRBD2. V lost 1 base and J lost 5; bases outside the gene matches: 11. The CDR3 has 17 amino acids. CDR1 and CDR2 (germline): SGHAT, FQNNGV. This CDR3 is CASSLGGIAGAWETQYF. The CDR3, as DNA: TGTGCCAGCAGCTTAGGGGGGATAGCGGGAGCCTGGGAGACCCAGTACTTC.

Here the CDR3 reads CASSGGLAGGRKQETQYF. The CDR3 region has the DNA TGTGCCAGCAGCGGGGGACTAGCGGGAGGGAGAAAACAAGAGACCCAGTACTTC. The chain links TRBV5-4 to TRBJ2-5; TRBD2 matches 16 bases. The length of the CDR3 is 18 residues. Germline V gene lookup returns CDR1 SGHNT and CDR2 YYREEE (reference sequence). Trimming at V came to 4 bases and at J to 2 bases, leaving 8 bases not matched to a gene.

The chain combines TRBV5-1 with TRBJ1-6, with 9 bases matching TRBD1. The V segment lost 4 bases and the J segment 5 bases; nucleotides outside the gene matches: 4. The CDR3 runs to 15 residues. Per germline, CDR1 SGHRS and CDR2 YFSETQ. CDR3 bases: TGCGCCAGCAGCCAGGACAGGGGCAATAATTCACCCCTCCACTTT. It yields the protein CASSQDRGNNSPLHF.

The J gene is TRBJ2-3, the V gene TRBV12-5, with 8 bases that match TRBD1. The germline gives CDR1 LGHNT, CDR2 FRNRAP. Germline trimming cut 0 bases from V and 0 bases from J; bases unmatched to any gene: 11. The CDR3 is 19 residues long. CDR3 sequence (DNA): TGTGCTAGTGGTTTGGTACCCGTGGACAGGGTTACTAGCACAGATACGCAGTATTTT. It codes for CASGLVPVDRVTSTDTQYF.

The V call is TRBV10-1, the J call TRBJ2-3; possible D gene TRBD2, 6 bases. V lost 4 bases to trimming and J lost 0 bases, with 8 bases between them. Germline assignment: CDR1 WNHNN and CDR2 SYGVQD (reference sequence). The CDR3 consists of 14 residues. The CDR3 protein is CASSGGLSTDTQYF. As DNA, the CDR3 is TGCGCCAGCAGTGGGGGACTGAGCACAGATACGCAGTATTTT.

The V call is TRBV30, the J call TRBJ2-5, with TRBD1 matching over 7 bases. The end of the DNA is better explained by TRBJ2-7, so the J call may be wrong. Germline-derived CDR1 and CDR2 are GTSNPN and SVGIG (reference sequence). This CDR3 comprises 16 residues. The CDR3 sequence: CAWSGVLGQLSYEQYF. The CDR3, as DNA: TGTGCCTGGAGTGGAGTTCTGGGACAGCTCTCCTACGAGCAGTACTTC.

This clone was seen a few times. This chain joins TRBV7-9 and TRBJ1-2; the match to TRBD1 covers 9 bases. V lost 6 bases, J lost 4 bases, and 6 bases stayed unmatched. The CDR3 loop spans 14 amino acids. Germline V gene lookup returns CDR1 SEHNR and CDR2 FQNEAQ (reference sequence). The CDR3 DNA is TGTGCCAGCAGTTTACAGGGGGCGGGCTATGGCTACACCTTC. Encoded protein: CASSLQGAGYGYTF.

This clone is a singleton in its sample. The rearrangement uses TRBV6-5 and TRBJ1-5; 7 bases align to TRBD1. Germline loops: CDR1 MNHEY, CDR2 SVGAGI. There are 12 residues in the CDR3. J was trimmed by 9 bases and V by 5 bases; bases with no gene match: 4. CDR3 residues: CASSRQGGPQHF. The CDR3 DNA reads TGTGCCAGCAGTCGACAGGGAGGGCCCCAGCATTTT.

The V and J genes are TRBV9 and TRBJ1-6; weak D call: TRBD1 (5 bases). Per the germline V gene, CDR1 is SGDLS and CDR2 is YYNGEE. V lost 0 bases and J 6 bases, leaving 13 bases between the germline ends. This CDR3 region has 16 residues. This chain's CDR3 is CASSVGPIGVNSPLHF. The CDR3, as DNA: TGTGCCAGCAGCGTAGGCCCAATAGGGGTTAATTCACCCCTCCACTTT.